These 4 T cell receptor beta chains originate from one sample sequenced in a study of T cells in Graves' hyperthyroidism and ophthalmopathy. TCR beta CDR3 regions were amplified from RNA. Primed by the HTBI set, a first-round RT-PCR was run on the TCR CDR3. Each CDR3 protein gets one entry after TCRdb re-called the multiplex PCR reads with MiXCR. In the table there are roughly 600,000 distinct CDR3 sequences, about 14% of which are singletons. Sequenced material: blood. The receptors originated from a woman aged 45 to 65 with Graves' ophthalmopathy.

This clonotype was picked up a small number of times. For the CDR3, the DNA is TGTGCCAGCACGCCAAGTGACAGAAGAAGGTCGGGTGAAAAACTGTTTTTT. Protein sequence: CASTPSDRRRSGEKLFF. This chain links TRBV4-2 with TRBJ1-4, with a possible D match to TRBD1 (5 bases). This CDR3 is built from 17 residues. Germline V gene lookup returns CDR1 LGHNA and CDR2 YNFKEQ. Trimming cost V 7 bases and J 7 bases, with 25 bases left between them.

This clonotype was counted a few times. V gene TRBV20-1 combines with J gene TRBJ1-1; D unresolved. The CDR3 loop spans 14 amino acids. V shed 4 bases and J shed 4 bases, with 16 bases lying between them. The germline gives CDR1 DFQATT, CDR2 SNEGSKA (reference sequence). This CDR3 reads CSANAPLGSTEAFF. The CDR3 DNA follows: TGCAGTGCTAATGCTCCGTTGGGCAGCACTGAAGCTTTCTTT.

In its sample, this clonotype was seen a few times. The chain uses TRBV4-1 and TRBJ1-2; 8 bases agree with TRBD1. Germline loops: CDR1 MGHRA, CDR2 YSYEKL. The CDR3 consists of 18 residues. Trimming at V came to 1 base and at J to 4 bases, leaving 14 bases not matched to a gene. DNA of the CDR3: TGCGCCAGCAGCCAAGCCTTCCGAGGACAGGGAGGAGGCTATGGCTACACCTTC. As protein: CASSQAFRGQGGGYGYTF.

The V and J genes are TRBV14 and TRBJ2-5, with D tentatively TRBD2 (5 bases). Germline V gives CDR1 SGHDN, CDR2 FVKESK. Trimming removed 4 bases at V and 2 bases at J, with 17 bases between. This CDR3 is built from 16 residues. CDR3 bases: TGTGCCAGCAGCCCCCAGGCTGGACTCCGACAAGAGACCCAGTACTTC. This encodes CASSPQAGLRQETQYF.